This T cell receptor (beta chain) was observed in a study of spatial heterogeneity in lung cancer. Study overall: The average count in raw reads for each unique TCR and UMI combination exceeded eight appearances.

Sample time point: blood at routine non-recurrence follow-up after resection. In each case, whole RNA from tumor, nontumor lung or frozen PBMC was sequenced unsorted. This clonotype was counted between two and nine times. Per germline, CDR1 SEHNR and CDR2 FQNEAQ (reference sequence). There are 13 residues in the CDR3. The J segment lost 8 bases and the V segment lost 4 bases, leaving 4 bases of the junction unmatched. All TCR cDNA molecules were individually tagged with a unique molecular identifier. TCRdb itself ran the 5' RACE reads through MiXCR, one entry per CDR3 protein. The sample yields more than 40,000 distinct CDR3 sequences, more than 20% seen once.

The sample was PBMCs, taken at follow-up. The rearrangement joins TRBV7-9 to TRBJ2-2; the match to TRBD1 covers 7 bases. This TCR was sampled from a female donor with early-stage non-small cell lung cancer. CDR3 DNA: TGTGCCAGCAGCTCCACAGGGGAAGGGGAGCTGTTTTTT. Translation: CASSSTGEGELFF.